This T cell receptor (beta chain) was sequenced for a study of blood T cell repertoires in COVID-19 (dated by TCRdb to between 2020 and 2021). Looking at the study overall: Collaborator samples came from the United States, Italy and Spain and covered acute and convalescent phases of COVID-19. The samples were drawn from the first 160 participants of the ongoing ImmuneRACE study and from about 1,200 subjects provided by 6 global collaborators. Where available, HLA class I and class II types were obtained from metadata supplied by the sample provider rather than from assay-based typing. A freely available public database, intended as a resource for researchers studying the immune response to SARS-CoV-2, is where the repertoires were released. Subjects who had been exposed to COVID-19, were actively infected with it, or had recovered from it provided the deeply sampled blood TCRbeta repertoires that made up the dataset. The prospective study material was composed of cDNA or gDNA derived from T cells, B-cell-depleted T cells, or PBMCs. The sample metadata nearly always contained a de-identified subject ID, COVID-19 status, age in years and sex.

V is clipped by 1 base and J by 1 base, and the sequence between their germline boundaries is 11 bases long. According to the germline V gene, CDR1 reads KGHSH and CDR2 reads LQKENI. The CDR3 goes from the cysteine to the phenylalanine over 16 residues. Here the CDR3 DNA is all that survives: 48 bases in frame from base 1. About this clone itself: It has no known antigen specificity. No base-level quality is on record; no much larger clone is a single base apart.

Participants in the prospective study were enrolled through a virtual design, were aged roughly 18 to 95 years, and lived in fewer than 30 United States geographic areas. In the prospective study, cohorts were assigned on the basis of participant-reported clinical history obtained from a screening survey and a study questionnaire. Exposed participants were defined as having been in contact with someone with a PCR-confirmed or clinician-diagnosed COVID-19 case within 2 weeks of study entry. In the prospective study, whole blood, serum and a nasopharyngeal or oropharyngeal swab were collected from each participant by mobile phlebotomists. Additional blood draws and questionnaires over an approximately 2-month period could optionally be provided by prospective study participants. Before DNA extraction, blood samples from the prospective study were shipped at room temperature or frozen. TCRbeta CDR3 regions were amplified from genomic DNA by means of the immunoSEQ Assay, a bias-controlled multiplex PCR. On the authors' methods: The number of nucleated cells in each sample was estimated from the amplification of reference gene primers within the assay. Sequence reads were collapsed and filtered to measure the absolute abundance of every unique TCRbeta CDR3 rearrangement. For each sample, productive Simpson clonality was calculated as the square root of Simpson's diversity index over productive rearrangements. TCRdb holds this immuneACCESS table with in-frame rearrangements only. Some clones are missing; in checked studies, unresolved V genes explain under half, and the rest has no known cause. V, J and clone size are those of that table, while D and trimming were read from the DNA. The table for this sample lists 360,000 or so clones; about nine tenths of them were counted only once. Approximately 0.97% of the sample belongs to the ten largest clones.

Overall study results and their limits: Clinical and demographic metadata were provided uncurated, with the amount varying by source and participant.

The sample taken for sequencing was PBMCs or T cells enriched from blood (not recorded which). The rearrangement combines TRBV18 with TRBJ1-3, with a tentative D gene TRBD1 over 5 matching bases. The receptor was derived from a woman in her 30s who had been exposed to COVID-19. The bases read TGTGCCAGCTCACCACGGGGCCCCGATTCTGGAAACACCATATATTTT. Its amino acids are CASSPRGPDSGNTIYF.